Listed here are 12 T cell receptor beta chains from one sample, sequenced in a study of cytomegalovirus exposure and HLA in healthy donors. The PCR contained 60 Vbeta and 13 Jbeta primers. Here immunoSEQ multiplex PCR was the method, and the copy in TCRdb shows in-frame clones only, minus some. Here the sample spans some 120,000 clones, more than 80% being singletons. The sequencing input was PBMCs. Receptors were obtained from a man aged 25-45 years in good health and CMV-seropositive.

The CDR3 DNA reads as TGCGCCAGCAGCCACACTGCGGGGGGTCGCACCGGGGAGCTGTTTTTT. It codes for CASSHTAGGRTGELFF. The chain employs TRBV4-1 and TRBJ2-2; 8 nucleotides match TRBD2. Germline V gene data show CDR1 as MGHRA and CDR2 as YSYEKL. The CDR3 consists of 16 residues. The ends lost 3 bases at V and 4 bases at J; junction bases unmatched: 7.

This clone was recorded once. The V call is TRBV15, the J call TRBJ2-7; D may be TRBD1 (6 bases). V was trimmed by 4 bases and J by 0 bases, leaving 19 bases between them. Germline CDR1 is LNHNV and CDR2 is YYDKDF (reference sequence). The CDR3 loop spans 17 amino acids. The CDR3 here is CATSTRDGTKDSYEQYF. The DNA for the CDR3 is TGTGCCACCAGCACCCGGGACGGGACAAAAGACTCCTACGAGCAGTACTTC.

This clone occurred a few times. CDR3 sequence: CASSSTGVSQPQHF. CDR3 DNA: TGTGCCAGCAGTTCCACAGGGGTGAGTCAGCCCCAGCATTTT. The chain carries TRBV6-5 and TRBJ1-5; 7 nucleotides line up with TRBD1. Trimming cost V 4 bases and J 6 bases; bases outside gene matches: 6. Germline values: CDR1 MNHEY, CDR2 SVGAGI. This CDR3 has 14 amino acids.

V usage is TRBV14 and J usage is TRBJ1-1; D is undetermined. In germline, CDR1 is SGHDN, CDR2 FVKESK. The ends were cut back, 3 bases at V and 4 bases at J, with 9 bases in the middle. The CDR3 totals 13 residues. The CDR3 DNA is TGTGCCAGCAGCCACGAATTGGCCACTGAAGCTTTCTTT. Its translation: CASSHELATEAFF.

The chain couples TRBV4-1 to TRBJ2-1; D may be TRBD1 (5 bases). V was clipped by 0 bases and J by 9 bases, with 9 bases between them. Germline assignment: CDR1 MGHRA and CDR2 YSYEKL. The CDR3 length is 13 residues. The CDR3 reads CASSQELGREQFF. DNA of the CDR3: TGCGCCAGCAGCCAAGAATTGGGGCGTGAGCAGTTCTTC.

V is TRBV6-5 and J is TRBJ1-2, with D maybe TRBD1 (5 bases). The CDR3 contains 13 residues. Germline CDR1 reads MNHEY; CDR2 reads SVGAGI. With 5 bases removed from V and 7 bases from J, the gap between germline ends came to 14 bases. The CDR3 DNA is TGTGCCAGCAGTCGGACAAGAACGGGTGGCTACACCTTC. Its translation is CASSRTRTGGYTF.

The chain uses TRBV2 and TRBJ1-3; D unresolved. The CDR3 loop spans 15 amino acids. Trimming shortened V by 3 bases and J by 0 bases, and 9 bases separated the two germline ends. Germline CDR1 is SNHLY and CDR2 is FYNNEI. The CDR3 region has the DNA TGTGCCAGCAGTGATGAACGCAGCTCTGGAAACACCATATATTTT. It encodes CASSDERSSGNTIYF.

Here the CDR3 reads CASSLVRGTGANVLTF. The DNA for the CDR3 is TGTGCCAGCAGCTTAGTACGGGGGACTGGGGCCAACGTCCTGACTTTC. The chain uses TRBV5-8 and TRBJ2-6; weak D call: TRBD2 (6 bases). The CDR3 spans 16 residues. V lost 2 bases and J 2 bases, leaving 11 bases between the germline ends. Germline loops: CDR1 SGHTS, CDR2 YDEGEE.

This sequence joins TRBV29-1 and TRBJ2-2; 7 nucleotides line up with TRBD1. This CDR3 has 17 residues. V was pared by 2 bases and J by 12 bases, with 21 bases of the junction left unmatched. The germline V gene encodes CDR1 SQVTM and CDR2 ANQGSEA. The chain's CDR3 is CSVEIELSGTDIGKLFF. The CDR3 nucleotides read TGCAGCGTTGAAATAGAACTTTCCGGGACAGATATAGGAAAGCTGTTTTTT.

This chain links TRBV5-6 with TRBJ1-2; weak D call: TRBD1 (6 bases). This CDR3 region has 14 residues. The germline V gene encodes CDR1 SGHDT and CDR2 YYEEEE. V lost 6 bases to trimming and J lost 4 bases, with 16 bases between them. The CDR3 coding sequence is TGTGCCAGCACCCAAGGCGGGGGCCGCTATGGCTACACCTTC. Amino acid sequence: CASTQGGGRYGYTF.

This chain joins TRBV28 and TRBJ2-5, with D possibly matching TRBD2 (5 bases). Trimming removed 6 bases at V and 4 bases at J, with 21 bases between. This CDR3 has 16 amino acids. Germline V gene lookup returns CDR1 MDHEN and CDR2 SYDVKM. CDR3 bases: TGTGCCAGCAGGGCTATTCGGGGTCCGGCGCGAGAGACCCAGTACTTC. It yields the protein CASRAIRGPARETQYF.

The V gene is TRBV11-2, the J gene TRBJ2-1, with a tentative D call TRBD2 (6 bases). Germline V CDR1 and CDR2: SGHAT, FQNNGV. V lost 1 base and J 3 bases, leaving 10 bases between the germline ends. The CDR3 has 15 residues. The CDR3 protein is CASSLGRGGYNEQFF. Here the CDR3 DNA reads TGTGCCAGCAGCTTAGGTAGGGGAGGCTACAATGAGCAGTTCTTC.